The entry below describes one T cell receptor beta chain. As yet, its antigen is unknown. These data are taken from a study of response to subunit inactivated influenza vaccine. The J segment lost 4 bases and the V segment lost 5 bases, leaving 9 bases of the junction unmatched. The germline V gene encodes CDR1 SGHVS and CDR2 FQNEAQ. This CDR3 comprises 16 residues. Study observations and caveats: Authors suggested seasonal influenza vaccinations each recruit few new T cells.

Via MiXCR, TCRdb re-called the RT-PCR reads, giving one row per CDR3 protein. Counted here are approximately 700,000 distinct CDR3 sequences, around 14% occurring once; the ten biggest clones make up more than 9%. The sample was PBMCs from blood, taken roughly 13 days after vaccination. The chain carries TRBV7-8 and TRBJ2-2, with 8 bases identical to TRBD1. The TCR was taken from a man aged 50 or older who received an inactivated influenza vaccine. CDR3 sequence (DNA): TGTGCCAGCAGCCCGAGGACAGGGAGTCCCACCGGGGAGCTGTTTTTT. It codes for CASSPRTGSPTGELFF.